Below, 10 T cell receptor beta chains from the same sample are listed, as sequenced in a study of read filtering for tumor transcriptome and immune sequencing (dated by TCRdb to about 2020). The data were produced on an Illumina HiSeq 4000. TCR libraries were built from roughly 440 ng RNA with the Immunoverse kit, using molecular barcoded adaptors covering alpha/delta and beta/gamma chains. TCRdb ran its own pipeline on the public reads, namely fastp trimming at Q25 and MiXCR clone calling, and kept in-frame beta chains. Merged by CDR3 protein, the rows form single entries marked with the most common genes and DNA. The sample data list 12,000 to 15,000 distinct CDR3 sequences, and about a fifth of these were observed just once. The ten largest clonotypes hold 80% of the sample. Sequences were obtained from a population of CD138-negative cells sorted from bone marrow. The sample's cell subset or site label, in plain terms: bone marrow mononuclear cells depleted of CD138+ plasma/myeloma cells by negative magnetic selection. These receptor sequences come from a donor at least 40 years old with multiple myeloma.

This clonotype turned up a few times. The genes are TRBV4-1 and TRBJ1-1, with no clear D. Trimming pared 0 bases from V and 1 base from J, leaving 3 bases between. This CDR3 has 13 amino acids. Germline lookup yields CDR1 MGHRA and CDR2 YSYEKL. The CDR3 loop reads CASSQDWNTEAFF. CDR3 coding DNA: TGCGCCAGCAGCCAAGATTGGAACACTGAAGCTTTCTTT.

This clonotype has ten or more counts. The V call is TRBV10-2, the J call TRBJ2-1; 8 nucleotides align to TRBD2. V shed 4 bases, J shed 8 bases, and the junction held 7 bases outside the gene matches. CDR3 length: 14 amino acids. Germline loops: CDR1 WSHSY, CDR2 SAAADI. The CDR3 reads CASSASGRRDEQFF. CDR3 sequence (DNA): TGCGCCAGCAGTGCAAGCGGGAGACGCGATGAGCAGTTCTTC.

This clonotype was detected ten times or more. This chain connects TRBV28 to TRBJ2-2, with 9 bases that match TRBD1. The CDR3 length is 17 residues. V shed 6 bases and J 4 bases; nucleotides not matched to a gene: 12. Germline V gene data show CDR1 as MDHEN and CDR2 as SYDVKM. The DNA for the CDR3 is TGTGCCAGCAGAACCGGGACAGGGAACGCGGGCACCGGGGAGCTGTTTTTT. Residues: CASRTGTGNAGTGELFF.

The J gene is TRBJ1-2, the V gene TRBV10-3; the D is unclear. The length of the CDR3 is 17 residues. Germline-derived CDR1 and CDR2 are ENHRY and SYGVKD. Trimming took off 8 bases at V and 4 bases at J, with 26 bases between the two ends. CDR3 residues: CAIGGDGSDQIFYGYTF. CDR3 DNA sequence: TGTGCCATCGGTGGCGATGGGTCGGACCAAATCTTCTATGGCTACACCTTC.

This clonotype was found many times. V gene TRBV5-1 combines with J gene TRBJ1-6, with 8 bases fitting TRBD1. The CDR3 is made up of 14 amino acids. Per germline, CDR1 SGHRS and CDR2 YFSETQ. V shed 3 bases, J shed 12 bases, and the junction held 8 bases outside the gene matches. CDR3 region: CASSSGQACQPLHF. CDR3 nucleotide sequence: TGCGCCAGCAGCTCGGGACAGGCTTGTCAACCCCTCCACTTT.

In its sample, this clonotype was seen a few times. This chain links TRBV4-2 with TRBJ2-1, with D uncertain. CDR1 is LGHNA, CDR2 YNFKEQ, per germline. The CDR3 has 15 amino acids. Between the trimmed V and J ends, which lost 1 base and 5 bases, there was a span of 12 bases. CDR3 in amino acids: CASSQALRRDNEQFF. The CDR3 coding sequence is TGTGCCAGCAGCCAAGCCCTTCGAAGGGACAATGAGCAGTTCTTC.

The sample holds a few counts of this clonotype. A much bigger clone sits one base away, suggesting this may be a read error. The rearrangement uses TRBV7-9 and TRBJ2-1; 8 nucleotides agree with TRBD2. The CDR3 contains 15 residues. CDR1 is SEHNR and CDR2 is FQNEAQ in the germline V gene (reference sequence). CDR3: CVSSSSGGSYNEQFF. The CDR3 region has the DNA TGTGTCAGCAGCTCCAGCGGGGGCTCCTACAATGAGCAGTTCTTC.

Remarks on this clonotype: A far more abundant clone sits one base away, making this likely a read error. The chain is built from TRBV6-5 and TRBJ2-2; 7 bases match TRBD1. The ends lost 8 bases at V and 2 bases at J; junction bases unmatched: 14. The germline V gene has CDR1 MNHEY and CDR2 SVGAGI. This CDR3 region has 17 residues. CDR3 protein: CASHFRLGQLNTGELFF. CDR3 DNA sequence: TGTGCCAGCCATTTCAGGTTGGGACAGCTTAACACCGGGGAGCTGTTTTTT.

This clonotype has at least ten counts. The rearrangement uses TRBV6-2 or TRBV6-3 and TRBJ1-1; TRBD1 is a possible D gene (5 bases). The CDR3 is 13 amino acids. V was pared by 2 bases and J by 6 bases, with 10 bases between. CDR1 MNHEY and CDR2 SVGEGT come from the germline V gene. CDR3 residues: CASSYTGLAEAFF. Written as DNA, the CDR3 is TGTGCCAGCAGTTACACAGGACTAGCTGAAGCTTTCTTT.

A note on this clonotype: A much larger clone lies a single base off, so this may be a read error. V is TRBV20-1 and J is TRBJ2-5, with D perhaps assigned TRBD1 or TRBD2 (6 bases each). Per germline, CDR1 DFQATT and CDR2 SNEGSKA (reference sequence). V shed 8 bases and J shed 1 base, with 14 bases lying between them. This CDR3 region has 13 residues. DNA for the CDR3: TGCAGTATCCCGGGGGACATCCAAGAGACCCAGTACTTC. Translation gives CSIPGDIQETQYF.